This TCR beta chain derives from a study of T cell responses to AZD1222 COVID-19 vaccine. Study-level results: Possibly, clonal diversity was underestimated; donors were largely white British and included more females.

The CDR3 is made up of 12 amino acids. V lost 2 bases and J 3 bases, leaving 5 bases between the germline ends. Germline lookup yields CDR1 SGHRS and CDR2 YFSETQ. This table comes from immunoSEQ multiplex PCR, and its TCRdb copy is limited to in-frame clones, with some not included. This table has over 150,000 clones, roughly 92% appearing once. Pooled samples include second doses given at about 4 or 12 weeks. On this clone: Its cognate antigen is unknown. Other DNA sequences within the sample encode an identical CDR3.

This TCR was sampled from an adult who received the AZD1222 COVID-19 vaccine. This sample comprised peripheral blood, obtained 28 days after the second AZD1222 dose. The V and J genes are TRBV5-1 and TRBJ1-2; no clear D. The CDR3 reads CASSLTDYGYTF. As DNA, the CDR3 is TGCGCCAGCAGCTTAACCGACTATGGCTACACCTTC.